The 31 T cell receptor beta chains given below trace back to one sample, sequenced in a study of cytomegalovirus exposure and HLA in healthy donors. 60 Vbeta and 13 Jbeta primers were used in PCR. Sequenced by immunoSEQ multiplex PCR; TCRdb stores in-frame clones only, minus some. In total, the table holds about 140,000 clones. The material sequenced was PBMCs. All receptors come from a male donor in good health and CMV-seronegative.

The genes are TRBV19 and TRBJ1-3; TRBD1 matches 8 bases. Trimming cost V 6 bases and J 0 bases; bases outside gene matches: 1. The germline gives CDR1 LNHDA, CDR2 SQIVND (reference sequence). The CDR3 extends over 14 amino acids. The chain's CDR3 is CASRTGDSGNTIYF. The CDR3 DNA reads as TGTGCCAGTAGGACAGGGGACTCTGGAAACACCATATATTTT.

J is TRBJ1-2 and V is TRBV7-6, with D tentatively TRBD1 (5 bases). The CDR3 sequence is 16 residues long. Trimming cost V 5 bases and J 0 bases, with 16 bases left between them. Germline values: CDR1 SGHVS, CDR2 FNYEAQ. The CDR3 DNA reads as TGTGCCAGCAGCCCGGGGGTTCCAGATCCTAACTATGGCTACACCTTC. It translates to CASSPGVPDPNYGYTF.

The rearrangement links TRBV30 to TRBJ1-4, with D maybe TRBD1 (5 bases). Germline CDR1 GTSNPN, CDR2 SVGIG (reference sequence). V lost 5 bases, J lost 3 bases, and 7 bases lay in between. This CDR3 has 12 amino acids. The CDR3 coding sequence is TGTGCCTGGGCGGGGCCTAATGAAAAACTGTTTTTT. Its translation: CAWAGPNEKLFF. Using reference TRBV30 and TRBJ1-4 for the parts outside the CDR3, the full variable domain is SQTIHQWPATLVQPVGSPLSLECTVEGTSNPNLYWYRQAAGRGLQLLFYSVGIGQISSEVPQNLSASRPQDRQFILSSKKLLLSDSGFYLCAWAGPNEKLFFGSGTQLSVL.

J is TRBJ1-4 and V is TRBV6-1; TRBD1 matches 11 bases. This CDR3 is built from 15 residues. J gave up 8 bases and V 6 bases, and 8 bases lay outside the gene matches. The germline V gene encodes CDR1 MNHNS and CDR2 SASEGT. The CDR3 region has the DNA TGTGCCAGCAGGGGACAGGGGGTAGCAAAAGAAAAACTGTTTTTT. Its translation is CASRGQGVAKEKLFF.

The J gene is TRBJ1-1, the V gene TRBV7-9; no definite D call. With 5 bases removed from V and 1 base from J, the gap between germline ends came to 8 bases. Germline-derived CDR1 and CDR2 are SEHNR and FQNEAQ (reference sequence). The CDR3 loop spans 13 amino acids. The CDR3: CASSARQNTEAFF. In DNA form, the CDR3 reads TGTGCCAGCAGCGCCAGACAGAACACTGAAGCTTTCTTT.

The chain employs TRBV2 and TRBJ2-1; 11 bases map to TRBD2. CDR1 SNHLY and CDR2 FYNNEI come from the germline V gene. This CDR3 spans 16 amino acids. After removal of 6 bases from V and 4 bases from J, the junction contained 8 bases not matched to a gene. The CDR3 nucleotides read TGTGCCAGCAGAGCCATCCTAGCGGGAGGTTACAATGAGCAGTTCTTC. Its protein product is CASRAILAGGYNEQFF.

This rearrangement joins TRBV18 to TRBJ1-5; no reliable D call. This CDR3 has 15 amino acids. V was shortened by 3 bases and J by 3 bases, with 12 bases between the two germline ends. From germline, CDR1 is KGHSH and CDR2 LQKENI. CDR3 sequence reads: CASSPRSENNQPQHF. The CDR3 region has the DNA TGTGCCAGCTCACCGCGTAGTGAGAACAATCAGCCCCAGCATTTT.

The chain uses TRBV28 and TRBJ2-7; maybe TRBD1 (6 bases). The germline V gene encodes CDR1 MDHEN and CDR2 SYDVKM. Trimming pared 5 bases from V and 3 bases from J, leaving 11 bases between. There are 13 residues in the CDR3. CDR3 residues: CASSPGHYYEQYF. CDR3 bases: TGTGCCAGCAGTCCGGGACACTACTACGAGCAGTACTTC.

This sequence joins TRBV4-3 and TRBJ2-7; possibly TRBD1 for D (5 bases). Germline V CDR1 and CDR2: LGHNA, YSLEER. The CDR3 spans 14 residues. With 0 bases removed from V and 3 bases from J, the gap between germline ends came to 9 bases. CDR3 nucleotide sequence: TGCGCCAGCAGCCAAGATACTCAGGGCTACGAGCAGTACTTC. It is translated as CASSQDTQGYEQYF.

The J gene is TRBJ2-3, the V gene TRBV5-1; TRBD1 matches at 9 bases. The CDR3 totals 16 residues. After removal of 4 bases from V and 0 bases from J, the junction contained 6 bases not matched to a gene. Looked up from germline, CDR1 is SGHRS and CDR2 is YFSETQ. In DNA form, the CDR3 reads TGCGCCAGCAGCGTGAGACAGGGGGGAAGCACAGATACGCAGTATTTT. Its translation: CASSVRQGGSTDTQYF. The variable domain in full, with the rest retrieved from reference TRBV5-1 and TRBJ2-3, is KAGVTQTPRYLIKTRGQQVTLSCSPISGHRSVSWYQQTPGQGLQFLFEYFSETQRNKGNFPGRFSGRQFSNSRSEMNVSTLELGDSALYLCASSVRQGGSTDTQYFGPGTRLTVL.

CDR3 bases: TGTGCCAGCAGCTTAGAAGGAGGGAGCTATGGCTACACCTTC. Protein product: CASSLEGGSYGYTF. The rearrangement links TRBV7-9 to TRBJ1-2, with D unresolved. The CDR3 has 14 amino acids. Deletions cut 1 base from V and 4 bases from J, with 10 bases between. Germline assignment: CDR1 SEHNR and CDR2 FQNEAQ (reference sequence).

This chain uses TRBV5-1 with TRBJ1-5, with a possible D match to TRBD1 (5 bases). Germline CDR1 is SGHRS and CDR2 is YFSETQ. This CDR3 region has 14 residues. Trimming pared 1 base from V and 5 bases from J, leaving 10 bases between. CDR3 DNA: TGCGCCAGCAGCTTGAACAGGACCGATCAGCCCCAGCATTTT. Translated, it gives CASSLNRTDQPQHF. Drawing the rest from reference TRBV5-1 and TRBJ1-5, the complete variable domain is KAGVTQTPRYLIKTRGQQVTLSCSPISGHRSVSWYQQTPGQGLQFLFEYFSETQRNKGNFPGRFSGRQFSNSRSEMNVSTLELGDSALYLCASSLNRTDQPQHFGDGTRLSIL.

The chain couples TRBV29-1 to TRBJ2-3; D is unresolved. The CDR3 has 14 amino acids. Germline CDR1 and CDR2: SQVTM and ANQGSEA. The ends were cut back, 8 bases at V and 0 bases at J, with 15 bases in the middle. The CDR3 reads CSYLPAASTDTQYF. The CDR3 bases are TGCAGCTATCTCCCCGCGGCCAGCACAGATACGCAGTATTTT.

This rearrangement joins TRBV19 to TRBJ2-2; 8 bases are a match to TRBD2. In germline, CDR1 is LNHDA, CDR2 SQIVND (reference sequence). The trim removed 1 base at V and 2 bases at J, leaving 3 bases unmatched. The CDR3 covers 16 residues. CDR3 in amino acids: CASSIVSGGNTGELFF. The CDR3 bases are TGTGCCAGTAGTATAGTGAGCGGGGGAAACACCGGGGAGCTGTTTTTT. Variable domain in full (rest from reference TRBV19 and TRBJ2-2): DGGITQSPKYLFRKEGQNVTLSCEQNLNHDAMYWYRQDPGQGLRLIYYSQIVNDFQKGDIAEGYSVSREKKESFPLTVTSAQKNPTAFYLCASSIVSGGNTGELFFGEGSRLTVL.

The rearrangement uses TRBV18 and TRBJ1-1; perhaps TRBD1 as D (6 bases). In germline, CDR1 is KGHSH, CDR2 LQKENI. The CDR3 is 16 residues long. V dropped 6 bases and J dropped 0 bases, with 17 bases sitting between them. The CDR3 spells CASSPAPTGLNTEAFF. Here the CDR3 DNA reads TGTGCCAGCTCCCCTGCGCCGACAGGATTGAACACTGAAGCTTTCTTT.

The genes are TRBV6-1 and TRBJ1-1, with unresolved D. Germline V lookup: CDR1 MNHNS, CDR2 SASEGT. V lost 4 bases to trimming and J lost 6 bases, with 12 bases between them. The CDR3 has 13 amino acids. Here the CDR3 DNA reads TGTGCCAGCAGTGTAGATGGAGTCTCTGAAGCTTTCTTT. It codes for CASSVDGVSEAFF.

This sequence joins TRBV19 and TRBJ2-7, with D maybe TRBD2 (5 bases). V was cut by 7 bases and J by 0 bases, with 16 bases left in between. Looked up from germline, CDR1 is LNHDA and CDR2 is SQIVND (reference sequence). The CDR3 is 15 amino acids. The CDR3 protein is CASTESAGSSYEQYF. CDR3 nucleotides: TGTGCCAGTACGGAGTCGGCGGGTAGCTCCTACGAGCAGTACTTC.

CDR3 DNA: TGTGCCAGTAGGGCAGGGACAGGGTCACCTGAAGCTTTCTTT. Its translation is CASRAGTGSPEAFF. The V and J genes are TRBV19 and TRBJ1-1; 9 bases map to TRBD1. The trim removed 6 bases at V and 6 bases at J, leaving 8 bases unmatched. The CDR3 spans 14 residues. Germline CDR1 and CDR2: LNHDA and SQIVND (reference sequence).

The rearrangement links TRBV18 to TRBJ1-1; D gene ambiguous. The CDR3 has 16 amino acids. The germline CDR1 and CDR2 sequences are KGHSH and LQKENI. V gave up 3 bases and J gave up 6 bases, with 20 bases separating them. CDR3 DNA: TGTGCCAGCTCACCGTCGTCGTCTATTACCGGGGCTGAAGCTTTCTTT. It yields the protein CASSPSSSITGAEAFF.

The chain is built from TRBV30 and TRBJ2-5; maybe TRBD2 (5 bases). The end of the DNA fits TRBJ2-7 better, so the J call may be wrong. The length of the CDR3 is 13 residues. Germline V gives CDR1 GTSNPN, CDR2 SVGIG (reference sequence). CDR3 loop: CAWSGGSPYEQYF. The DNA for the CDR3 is TGTGCCTGGAGTGGAGGGTCCCCCTACGAGCAGTACTTC.

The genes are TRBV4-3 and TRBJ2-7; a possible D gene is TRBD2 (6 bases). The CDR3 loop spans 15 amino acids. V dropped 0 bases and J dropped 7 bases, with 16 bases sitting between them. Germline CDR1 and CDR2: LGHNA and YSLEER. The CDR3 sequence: CASSQDGGPSQEQYF. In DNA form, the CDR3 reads TGCGCCAGCAGCCAAGATGGAGGGCCGTCACAGGAGCAGTACTTC.

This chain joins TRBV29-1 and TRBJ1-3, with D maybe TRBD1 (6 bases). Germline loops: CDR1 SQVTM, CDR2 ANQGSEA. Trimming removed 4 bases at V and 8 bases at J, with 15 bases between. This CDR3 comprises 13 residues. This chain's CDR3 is CSVVRQATDTIYF. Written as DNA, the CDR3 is TGCAGCGTTGTCCGACAGGCTACCGACACCATATATTTT.

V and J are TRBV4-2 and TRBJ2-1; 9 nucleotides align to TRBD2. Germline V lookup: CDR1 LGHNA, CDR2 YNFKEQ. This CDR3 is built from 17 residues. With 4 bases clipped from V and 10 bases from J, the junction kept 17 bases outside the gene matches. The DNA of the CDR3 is TGTGCCAGCAGCCCCCCACTTTCGGGCGGGGGGGCGAGGGAGCAGTTCTTC. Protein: CASSPPLSGGGAREQFF.

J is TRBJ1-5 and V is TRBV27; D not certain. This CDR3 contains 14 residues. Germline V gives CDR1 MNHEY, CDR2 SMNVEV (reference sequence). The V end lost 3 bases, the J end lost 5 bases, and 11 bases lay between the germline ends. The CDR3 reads CASSFEVGDQPQHF. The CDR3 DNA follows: TGTGCCAGCAGTTTCGAGGTCGGGGATCAGCCCCAGCATTTT.

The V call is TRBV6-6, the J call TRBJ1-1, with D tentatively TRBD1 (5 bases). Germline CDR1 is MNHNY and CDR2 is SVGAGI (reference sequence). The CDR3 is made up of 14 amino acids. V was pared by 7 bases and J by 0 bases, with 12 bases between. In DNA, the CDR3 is TGTGCCAGCACTAGAGGACACCTGAACACTGAAGCTTTCTTT. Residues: CASTRGHLNTEAFF.

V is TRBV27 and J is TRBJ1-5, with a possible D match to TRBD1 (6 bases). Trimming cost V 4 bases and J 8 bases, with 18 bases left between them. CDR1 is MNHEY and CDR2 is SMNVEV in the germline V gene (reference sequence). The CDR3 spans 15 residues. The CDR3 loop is CASSSTGWNSEPQHF. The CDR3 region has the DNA TGTGCCAGCAGTTCAACAGGGTGGAATAGTGAGCCCCAGCATTTT.

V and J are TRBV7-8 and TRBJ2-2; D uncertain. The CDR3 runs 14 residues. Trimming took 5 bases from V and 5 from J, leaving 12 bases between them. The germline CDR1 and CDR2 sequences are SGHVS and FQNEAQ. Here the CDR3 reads CASSHPPGTGELFF. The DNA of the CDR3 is TGTGCCAGCAGCCACCCCCCCGGGACCGGGGAGCTGTTTTTT.

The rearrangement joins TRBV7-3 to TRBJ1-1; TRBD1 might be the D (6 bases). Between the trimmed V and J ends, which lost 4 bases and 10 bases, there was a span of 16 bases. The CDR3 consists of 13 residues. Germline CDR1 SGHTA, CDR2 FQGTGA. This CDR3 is CASSSLQGSVAFF. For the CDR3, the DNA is TGTGCCAGCAGCTCGCTACAGGGTTCGGTAGCTTTCTTT.

As DNA, the CDR3 is TGTGCCAGCATGGACAGCGCCTATGGCTACACCTTC. Its translation is CASMDSAYGYTF. The chain has TRBV7-2 and TRBJ1-2; TRBD1 might be the D (6 bases). The length of the CDR3 is 12 residues. Trimming shortened V by 7 bases and J by 4 bases, and 10 bases separated the two germline ends. In germline, CDR1 is SGHTA, CDR2 FQGNSA.

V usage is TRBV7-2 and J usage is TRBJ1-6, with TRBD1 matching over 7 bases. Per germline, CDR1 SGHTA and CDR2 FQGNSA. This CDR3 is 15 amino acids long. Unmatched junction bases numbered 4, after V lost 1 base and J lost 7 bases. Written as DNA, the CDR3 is TGTGCCAGCAGCTTAGTGCAAGGGGGCAATTCACCCCTCCACTTT. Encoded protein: CASSLVQGGNSPLHF.

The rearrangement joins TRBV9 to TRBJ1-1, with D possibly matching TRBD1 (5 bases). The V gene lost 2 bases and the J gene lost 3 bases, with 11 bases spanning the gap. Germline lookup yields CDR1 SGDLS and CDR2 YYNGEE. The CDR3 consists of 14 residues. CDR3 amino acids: CASSVGAWDTEAFF. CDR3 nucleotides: TGTGCCAGCAGCGTTGGGGCATGGGACACTGAAGCTTTCTTT. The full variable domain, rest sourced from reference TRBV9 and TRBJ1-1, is DSGVTQTPKHLITATGQRVTLRCSPRSGDLSVYWYQQSLDQGLQFLIQYYNGEERAKGNILERFSAQQFPDLHSELNLSSLELGDSALYFCASSVGAWDTEAFFGQGTRLTVV.